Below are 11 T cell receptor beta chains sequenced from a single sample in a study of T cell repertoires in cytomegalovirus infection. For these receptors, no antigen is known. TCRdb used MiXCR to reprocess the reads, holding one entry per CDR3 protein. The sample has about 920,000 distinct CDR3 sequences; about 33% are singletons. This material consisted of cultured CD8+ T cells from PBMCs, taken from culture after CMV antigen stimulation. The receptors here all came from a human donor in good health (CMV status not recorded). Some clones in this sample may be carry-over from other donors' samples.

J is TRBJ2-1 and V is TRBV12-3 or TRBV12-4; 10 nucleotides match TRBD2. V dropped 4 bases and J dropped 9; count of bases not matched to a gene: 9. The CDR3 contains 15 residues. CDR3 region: CASSSEERGGFEQFF. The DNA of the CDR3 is TGTGCCAGCAGTTCAGAAGAGCGGGGGGGGTTTGAGCAGTTCTTC.

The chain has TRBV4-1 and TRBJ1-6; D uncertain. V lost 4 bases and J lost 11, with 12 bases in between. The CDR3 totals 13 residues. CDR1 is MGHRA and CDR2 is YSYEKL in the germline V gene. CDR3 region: CASSLGPGAPLHF. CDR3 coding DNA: TGCGCCAGCAGCCTTGGACCCGGTGCACCCCTCCACTTT.

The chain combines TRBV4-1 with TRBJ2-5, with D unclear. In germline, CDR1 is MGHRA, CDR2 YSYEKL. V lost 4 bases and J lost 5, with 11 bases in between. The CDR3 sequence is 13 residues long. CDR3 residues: CASSPYGGETQYF. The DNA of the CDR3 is TGCGCCAGCAGCCCCTACGGTGGGGAGACCCAGTACTTC.

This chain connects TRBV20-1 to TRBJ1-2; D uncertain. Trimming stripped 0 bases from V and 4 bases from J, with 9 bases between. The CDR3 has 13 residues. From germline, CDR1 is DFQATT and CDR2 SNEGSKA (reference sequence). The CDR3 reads CSARDLDSYGYTF. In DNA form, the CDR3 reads TGCAGTGCTAGAGATTTGGATTCCTATGGCTACACCTTC.

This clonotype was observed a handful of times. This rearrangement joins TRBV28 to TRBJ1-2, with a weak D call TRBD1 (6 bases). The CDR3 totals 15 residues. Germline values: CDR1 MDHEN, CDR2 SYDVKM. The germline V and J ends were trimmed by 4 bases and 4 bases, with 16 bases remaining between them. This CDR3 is CASSSPGQNIYGYTF. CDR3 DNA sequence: TGTGCCAGCAGTTCCCCCGGACAGAATATCTATGGCTACACCTTC.

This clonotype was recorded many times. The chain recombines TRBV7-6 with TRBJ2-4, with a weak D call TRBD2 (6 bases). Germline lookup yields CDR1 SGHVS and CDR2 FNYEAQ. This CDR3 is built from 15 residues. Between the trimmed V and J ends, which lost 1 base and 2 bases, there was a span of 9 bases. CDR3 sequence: CASSLGLASKNIQYF. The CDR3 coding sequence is TGTGCCAGCAGCTTAGGGCTAGCGTCCAAAAACATTCAGTACTTC.

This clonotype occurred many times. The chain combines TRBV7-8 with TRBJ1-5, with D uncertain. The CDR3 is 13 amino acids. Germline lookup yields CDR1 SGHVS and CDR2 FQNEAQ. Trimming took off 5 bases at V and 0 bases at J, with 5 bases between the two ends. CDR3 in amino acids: CASSPSSNQPQHF. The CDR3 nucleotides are TGTGCCAGCAGCCCATCTAGCAATCAGCCCCAGCATTTT.

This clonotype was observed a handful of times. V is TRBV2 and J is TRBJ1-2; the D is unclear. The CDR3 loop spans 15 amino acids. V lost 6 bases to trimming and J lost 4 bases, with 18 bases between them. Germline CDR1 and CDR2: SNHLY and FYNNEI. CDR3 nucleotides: TGTGCCAGCAGGGGTGGCATCGGTCTTTTCTATGGCTACACCTTC. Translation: CASRGGIGLFYGYTF.

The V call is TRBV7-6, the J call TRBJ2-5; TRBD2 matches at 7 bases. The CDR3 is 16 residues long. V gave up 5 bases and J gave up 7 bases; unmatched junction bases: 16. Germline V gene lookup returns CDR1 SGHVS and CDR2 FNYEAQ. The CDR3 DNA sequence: TGTGCCAGCAGCAGTTCAGCGGGGCTCAGTGAGGCGACCCAGTACTTC. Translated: CASSSSAGLSEATQYF.

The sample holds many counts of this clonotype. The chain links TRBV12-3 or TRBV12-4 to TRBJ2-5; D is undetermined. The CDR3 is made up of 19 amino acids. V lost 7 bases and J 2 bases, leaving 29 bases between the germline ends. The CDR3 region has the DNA TGTGCCAGCACCCTCTCATTGTGGGCACCCAGCGAGGTTCAAGAGACCCAGTACTTC. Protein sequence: CASTLSLWAPSEVQETQYF.

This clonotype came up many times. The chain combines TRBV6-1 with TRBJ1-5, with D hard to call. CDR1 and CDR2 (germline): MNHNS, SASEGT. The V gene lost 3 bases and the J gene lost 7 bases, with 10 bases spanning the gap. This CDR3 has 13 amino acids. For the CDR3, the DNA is TGTGCCAGCAGTGATGTGCCGGGGCAGCCCCAGCATTTT. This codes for CASSDVPGQPQHF.